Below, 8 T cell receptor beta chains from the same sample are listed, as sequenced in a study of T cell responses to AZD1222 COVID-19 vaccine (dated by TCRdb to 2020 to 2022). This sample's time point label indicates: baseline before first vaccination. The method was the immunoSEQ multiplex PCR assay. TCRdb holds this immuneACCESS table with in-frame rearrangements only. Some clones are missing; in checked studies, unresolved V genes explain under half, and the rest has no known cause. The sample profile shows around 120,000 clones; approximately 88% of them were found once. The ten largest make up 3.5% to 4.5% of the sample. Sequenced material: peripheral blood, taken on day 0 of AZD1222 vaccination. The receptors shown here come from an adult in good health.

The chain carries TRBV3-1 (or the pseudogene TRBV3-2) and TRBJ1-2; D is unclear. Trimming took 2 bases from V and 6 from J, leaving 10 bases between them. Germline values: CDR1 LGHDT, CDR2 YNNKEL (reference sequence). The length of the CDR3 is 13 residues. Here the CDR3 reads CASSQNNQDGYTF. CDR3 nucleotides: TGTGCCAGCAGCCAAAATAACCAGGATGGCTACACCTTC.

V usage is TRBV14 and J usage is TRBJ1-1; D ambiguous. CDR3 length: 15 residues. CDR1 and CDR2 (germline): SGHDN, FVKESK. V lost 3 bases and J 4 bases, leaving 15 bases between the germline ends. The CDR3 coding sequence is TGTGCCAGCAGCCAGCATCATACGGGTTTCACTGAAGCTTTCTTT. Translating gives CASSQHHTGFTEAFF.

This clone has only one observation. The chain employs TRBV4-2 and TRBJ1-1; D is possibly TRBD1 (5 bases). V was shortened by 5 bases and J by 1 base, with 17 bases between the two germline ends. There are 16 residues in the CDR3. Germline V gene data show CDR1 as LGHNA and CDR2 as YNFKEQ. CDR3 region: CASSSTGGVRNTEAFF. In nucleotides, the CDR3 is TGTGCCAGCAGCTCAACTGGGGGGGTTCGGAACACTGAAGCTTTCTTT.

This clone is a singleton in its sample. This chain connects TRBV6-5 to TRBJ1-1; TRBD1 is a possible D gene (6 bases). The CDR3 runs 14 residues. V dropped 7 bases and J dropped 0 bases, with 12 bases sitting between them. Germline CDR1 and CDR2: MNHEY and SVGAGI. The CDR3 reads CASTKGGVNTEAFF. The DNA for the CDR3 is TGTGCCAGCACTAAGGGGGGGGTGAACACTGAAGCTTTCTTT.

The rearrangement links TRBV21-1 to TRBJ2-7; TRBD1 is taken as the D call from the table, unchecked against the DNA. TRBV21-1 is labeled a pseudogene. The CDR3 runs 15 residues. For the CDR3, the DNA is TGTGCCAGCAGCCCCCGGGACAGGGGTGGGTGCGAGCAGTACTTC. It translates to CASSPRDRGGCEQYF.

The CDR3 loop is CASSSFPRGSYGYTF. CDR3 in DNA: TGTGCCAGCAGCAGTTTCCCCCGGGGGTCTTATGGCTACACCTTC. This chain connects TRBV3-1 (or the pseudogene TRBV3-2) to TRBJ1-2; D may be TRBD1 (5 bases). Trimming pared 5 bases from V and 5 bases from J, leaving 18 bases between. This CDR3 comprises 15 residues. Germline CDR1 reads LGHDT; CDR2 reads YNNKEL (reference sequence).

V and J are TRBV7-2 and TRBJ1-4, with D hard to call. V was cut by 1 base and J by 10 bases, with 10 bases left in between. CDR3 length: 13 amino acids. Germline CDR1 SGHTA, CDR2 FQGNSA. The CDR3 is CASSLGTGGKLFF. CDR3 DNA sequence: TGTGCCAGCAGCTTAGGAACCGGCGGAAAACTGTTTTTT.

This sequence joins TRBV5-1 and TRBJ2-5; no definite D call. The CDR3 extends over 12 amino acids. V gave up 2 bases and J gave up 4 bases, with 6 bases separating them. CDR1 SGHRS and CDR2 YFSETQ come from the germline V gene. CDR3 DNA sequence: TGCGCCAGCAGCTTTTCAGGAGAGACCCAGTACTTC. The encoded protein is CASSFSGETQYF. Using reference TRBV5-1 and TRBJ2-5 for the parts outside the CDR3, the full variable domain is KAGVTQTPRYLIKTRGQQVTLSCSPISGHRSVSWYQQTPGQGLQFLFEYFSETQRNKGNFPGRFSGRQFSNSRSEMNVSTLELGDSALYLCASSFSGETQYFGPGTRLLVL.